Reported below is one T cell receptor beta chain. What it binds is unknown. Sample time point: cycle 4 day 1 (C4D1), after more than five weeks of nivolumab. All the patients suffered relapse after autologous stem cell transplantation, and brentuximab vedotin exposure differed. Magnetic negative selection of thawed PBMCs was the method by which CD4+ T cells were purified. The protocol was immunoSEQ multiplex PCR, while the TCRdb copy is restricted to in-frame clones and leaves out a portion. The sample holds around 31,000 clones; about 88% are singletons and the top ten take around 0.85%. This entry comes from a study of PD-1 blockade in classical Hodgkin lymphoma. Study-wide findings and caveats: Possibly reflecting disease activity or prior therapy, repertoire differences have causes that remain undefined.

The CDR3 spans 15 residues. V was pared by 0 bases and J by 10 bases, with 7 bases of the junction left unmatched. Germline CDR1 SGDLS, CDR2 YYNGEE. The J gene is TRBJ2-1, the V gene TRBV9, with 10 bases fitting TRBD2. This TCR derives from a human donor with classical Hodgkin lymphoma. Specimen: CD4+ T cells from blood, collected before the fourth cycle of nivolumab. CDR3 protein: CASSVASGGLPEQFF. In DNA form, the CDR3 reads TGTGCCAGCAGCGTAGCTAGCGGGGGACTCCCAGAGCAGTTCTTC.